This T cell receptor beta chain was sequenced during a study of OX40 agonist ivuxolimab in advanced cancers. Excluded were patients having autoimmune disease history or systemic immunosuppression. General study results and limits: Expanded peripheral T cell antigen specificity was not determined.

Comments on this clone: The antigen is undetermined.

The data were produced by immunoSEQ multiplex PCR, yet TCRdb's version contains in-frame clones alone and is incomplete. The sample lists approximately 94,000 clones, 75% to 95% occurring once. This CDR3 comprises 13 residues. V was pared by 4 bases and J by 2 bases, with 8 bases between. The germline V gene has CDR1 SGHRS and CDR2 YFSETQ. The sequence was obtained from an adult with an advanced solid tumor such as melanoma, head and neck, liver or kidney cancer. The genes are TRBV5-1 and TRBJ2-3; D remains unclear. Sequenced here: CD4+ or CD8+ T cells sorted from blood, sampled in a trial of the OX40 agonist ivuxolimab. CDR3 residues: CASSQALTDTQYF. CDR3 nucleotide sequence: TGCGCCAGCAGCCAGGCGCTCACAGATACGCAGTATTTT.